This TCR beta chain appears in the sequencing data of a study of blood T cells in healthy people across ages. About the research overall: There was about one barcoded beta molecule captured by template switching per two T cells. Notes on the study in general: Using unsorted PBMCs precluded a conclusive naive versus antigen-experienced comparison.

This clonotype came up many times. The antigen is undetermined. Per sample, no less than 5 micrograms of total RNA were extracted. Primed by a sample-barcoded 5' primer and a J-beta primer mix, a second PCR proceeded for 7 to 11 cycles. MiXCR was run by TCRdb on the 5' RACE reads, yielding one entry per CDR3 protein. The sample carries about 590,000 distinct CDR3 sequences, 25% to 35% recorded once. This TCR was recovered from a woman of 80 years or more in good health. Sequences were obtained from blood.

CDR3 DNA sequence: TGTGCCAGCAGTCCATCGAGACAGGGCTCGCACATTCAGTACTTC. Translation gives CASSPSRQGSHIQYF. This chain joins TRBV7-2 and TRBJ2-4, with 7 positions matching TRBD1. From germline, CDR1 is SGHTA and CDR2 FQGNSA. V lost 6 bases and J lost 8; bases outside the gene matches: 13. The CDR3 runs 15 residues.